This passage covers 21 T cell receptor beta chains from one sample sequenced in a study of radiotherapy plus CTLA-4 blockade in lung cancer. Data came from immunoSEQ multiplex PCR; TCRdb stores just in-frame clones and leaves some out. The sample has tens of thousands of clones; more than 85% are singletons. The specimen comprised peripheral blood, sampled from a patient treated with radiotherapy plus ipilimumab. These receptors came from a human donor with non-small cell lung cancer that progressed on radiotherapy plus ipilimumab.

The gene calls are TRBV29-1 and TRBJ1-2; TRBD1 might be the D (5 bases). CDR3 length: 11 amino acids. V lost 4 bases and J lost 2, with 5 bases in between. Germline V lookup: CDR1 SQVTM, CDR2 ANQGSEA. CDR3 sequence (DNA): TGCAGCGTTGGACAGAACTATGGCTACACCTTC. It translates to CSVGQNYGYTF.

CDR3 region: CASGVDGSSYEQYF. DNA of the CDR3: TGTGCTAGTGGAGTGGACGGGAGCTCCTACGAGCAGTACTTC. The chain recombines TRBV12-5 with TRBJ2-7, with D possibly TRBD2 on 6 matching bases. V lost 6 bases and J lost 0, with 12 bases in between. Germline-derived CDR1 and CDR2 are LGHNT and FRNRAP. This CDR3 comprises 14 residues. The whole variable domain, filled in from reference TRBV12-5 and TRBJ2-7, reads DARVTQTPRHKVTEMGQEVTMRCQPILGHNTVFWYRQTMMQGLELLAYFRNRAPLDDSGMPKDRFSAEMPDATLATLKIQPSEPRDSAVYFCASGVDGSSYEQYFGPGTRLTVT.

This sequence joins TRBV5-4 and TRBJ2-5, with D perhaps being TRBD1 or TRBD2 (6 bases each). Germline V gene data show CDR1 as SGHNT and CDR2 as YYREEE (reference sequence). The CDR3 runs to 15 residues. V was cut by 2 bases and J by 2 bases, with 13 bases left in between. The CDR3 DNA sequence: TGTGCCAGCAGCTTAGGGGGAGGAAAACAAGAGACCCAGTACTTC. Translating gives CASSLGGGKQETQYF.

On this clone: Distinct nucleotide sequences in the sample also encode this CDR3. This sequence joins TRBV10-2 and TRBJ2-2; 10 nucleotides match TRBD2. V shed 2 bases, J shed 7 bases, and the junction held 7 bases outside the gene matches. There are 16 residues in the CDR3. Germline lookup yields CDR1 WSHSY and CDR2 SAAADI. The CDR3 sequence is CASSERLAGVGGELFF. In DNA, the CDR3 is TGCGCCAGCAGTGAGAGGCTAGCGGGAGTCGGCGGGGAGCTGTTTTTT.

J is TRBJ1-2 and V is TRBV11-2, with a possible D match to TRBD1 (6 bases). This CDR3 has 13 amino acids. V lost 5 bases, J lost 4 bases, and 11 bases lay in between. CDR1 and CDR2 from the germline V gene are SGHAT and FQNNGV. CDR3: CASSPRDTYGYTF. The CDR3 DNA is TGTGCCAGCAGCCCTCGGGACACCTATGGCTACACCTTC.

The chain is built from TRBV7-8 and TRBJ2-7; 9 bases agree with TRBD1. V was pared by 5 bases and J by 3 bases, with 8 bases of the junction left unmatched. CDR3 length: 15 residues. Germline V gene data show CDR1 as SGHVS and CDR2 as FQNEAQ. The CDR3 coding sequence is TGTGCCAGCAGCAAAGGGACAGGGCCTTTCTACGAGCAGTACTTC. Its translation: CASSKGTGPFYEQYF.

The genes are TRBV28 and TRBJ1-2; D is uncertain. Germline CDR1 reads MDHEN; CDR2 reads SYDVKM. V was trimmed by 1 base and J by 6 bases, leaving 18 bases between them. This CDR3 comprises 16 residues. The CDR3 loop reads CASSLFQESRVHGYTF. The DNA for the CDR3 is TGTGCCAGCAGTTTATTTCAGGAATCGAGGGTCCATGGCTACACCTTC.

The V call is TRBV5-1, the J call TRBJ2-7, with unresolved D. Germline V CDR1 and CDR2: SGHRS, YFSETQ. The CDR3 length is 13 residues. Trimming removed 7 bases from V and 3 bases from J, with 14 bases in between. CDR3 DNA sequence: TGCGCCAGCTCCGCCCCGAGTGGCTACGAGCAGTACTTC. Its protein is CASSAPSGYEQYF.

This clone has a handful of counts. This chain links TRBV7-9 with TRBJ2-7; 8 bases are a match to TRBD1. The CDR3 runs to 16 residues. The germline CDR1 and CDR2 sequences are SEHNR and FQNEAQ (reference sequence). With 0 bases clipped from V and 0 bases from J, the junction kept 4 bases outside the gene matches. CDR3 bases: TGTGCCAGCAGCTTAGCGAGGGACAGGTTCTCCTACGAGCAGTACTTC. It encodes CASSLARDRFSYEQYF.

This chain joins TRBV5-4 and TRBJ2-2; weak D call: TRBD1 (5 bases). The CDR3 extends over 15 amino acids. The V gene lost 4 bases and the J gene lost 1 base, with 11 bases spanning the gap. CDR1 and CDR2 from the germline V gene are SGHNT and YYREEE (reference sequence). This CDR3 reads CASSPDSLNTGELFF. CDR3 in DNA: TGTGCCAGCAGCCCTGACAGCTTGAACACCGGGGAGCTGTTTTTT. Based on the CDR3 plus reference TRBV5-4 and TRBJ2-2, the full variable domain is ETGVTQSPTHLIKTRGQQVTLRCSSQSGHNTVSWYQQALGQGPQFIFQYYREEENGRGNFPPRFSGLQFPNYSSELNVNALELDDSALYLCASSPDSLNTGELFFGEGSRLTVL.

CDR3 in amino acids: CASSLAPGMETQYF. As DNA, the CDR3 is TGTGCCAGCAGCTTAGCCCCAGGGATGGAGACCCAGTACTTC. The chain has TRBV7-6 and TRBJ2-5; tentative D call: TRBD1 (5 bases). This CDR3 region has 14 residues. The germline V gene has CDR1 SGHVS and CDR2 FNYEAQ. V shed 0 bases and J shed 5 bases, with 10 bases lying between them.

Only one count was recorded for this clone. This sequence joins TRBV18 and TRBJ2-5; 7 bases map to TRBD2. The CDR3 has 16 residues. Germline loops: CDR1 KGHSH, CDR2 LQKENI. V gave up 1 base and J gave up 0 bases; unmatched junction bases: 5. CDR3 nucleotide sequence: TGTGCCAGCTCACCACGGGGCGGGGGATACCAAGAGACCCAGTACTTC. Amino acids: CASSPRGGGYQETQYF.

Here the CDR3 DNA reads TGTGCCAGCAGCCGCCAGGCCACCGGTTACTCAGATACGCAGTATTTT. It yields the protein CASSRQATGYSDTQYF. This chain connects TRBV7-2 to TRBJ2-3, with D hard to call. Trimming pared 5 bases from V and 4 bases from J, leaving 19 bases between. Germline V gene lookup returns CDR1 SGHTA and CDR2 FQGNSA. The CDR3 is 16 residues long.

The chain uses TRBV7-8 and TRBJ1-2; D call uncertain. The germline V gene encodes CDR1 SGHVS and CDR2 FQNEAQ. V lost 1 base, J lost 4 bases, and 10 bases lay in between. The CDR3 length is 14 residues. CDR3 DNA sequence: TGTGCCAGCAGCTTAGGAGGATTCTCCTATGGCTACACCTTC. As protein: CASSLGGFSYGYTF.

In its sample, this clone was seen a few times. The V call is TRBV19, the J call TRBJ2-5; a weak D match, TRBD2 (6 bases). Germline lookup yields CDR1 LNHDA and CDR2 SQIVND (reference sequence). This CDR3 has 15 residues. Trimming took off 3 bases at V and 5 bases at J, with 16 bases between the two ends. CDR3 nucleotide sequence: TGTGCCAGTAGTATTGCGGCTCGGGAGACGGAGACCCAGTACTTC. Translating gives CASSIAARETETQYF.

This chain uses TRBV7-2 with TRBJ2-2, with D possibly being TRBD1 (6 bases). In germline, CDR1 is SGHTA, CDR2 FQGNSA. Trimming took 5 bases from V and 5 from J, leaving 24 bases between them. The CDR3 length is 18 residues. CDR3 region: CASSPQPQTGSRTGELFF. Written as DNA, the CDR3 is TGTGCCAGCAGCCCTCAACCCCAGACAGGATCTCGGACCGGGGAGCTGTTTTTT.

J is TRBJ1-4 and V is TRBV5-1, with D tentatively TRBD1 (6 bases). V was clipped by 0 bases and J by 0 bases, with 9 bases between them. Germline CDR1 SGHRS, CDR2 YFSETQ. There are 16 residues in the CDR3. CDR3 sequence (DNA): TGCGCCAGCAGCTTGGCGGGGGCGGCAACTAATGAAAAACTGTTTTTT. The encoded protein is CASSLAGAATNEKLFF.

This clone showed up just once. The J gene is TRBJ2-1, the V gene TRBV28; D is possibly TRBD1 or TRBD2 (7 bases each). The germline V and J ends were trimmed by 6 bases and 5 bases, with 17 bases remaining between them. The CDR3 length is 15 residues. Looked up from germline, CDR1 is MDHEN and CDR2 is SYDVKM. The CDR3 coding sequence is TGTGCCAGCAGCCCTACAGGGGCGGGGGACAATGAGCAGTTCTTC. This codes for CASSPTGAGDNEQFF.

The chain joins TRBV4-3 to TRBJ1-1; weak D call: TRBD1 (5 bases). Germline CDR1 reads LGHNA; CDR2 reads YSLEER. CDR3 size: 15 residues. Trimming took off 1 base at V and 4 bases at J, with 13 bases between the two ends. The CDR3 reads CASSQGGRDSTEAFF. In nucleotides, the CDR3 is TGCGCCAGCAGCCAAGGGGGCAGAGATAGCACTGAAGCTTTCTTT.

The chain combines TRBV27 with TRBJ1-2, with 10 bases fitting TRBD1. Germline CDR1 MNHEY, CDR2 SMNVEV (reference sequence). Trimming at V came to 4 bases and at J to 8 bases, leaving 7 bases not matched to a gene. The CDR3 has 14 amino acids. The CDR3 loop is CASSSRQGARGYTF. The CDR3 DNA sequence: TGTGCCAGCAGTTCTCGACAGGGGGCGAGAGGCTACACCTTC.

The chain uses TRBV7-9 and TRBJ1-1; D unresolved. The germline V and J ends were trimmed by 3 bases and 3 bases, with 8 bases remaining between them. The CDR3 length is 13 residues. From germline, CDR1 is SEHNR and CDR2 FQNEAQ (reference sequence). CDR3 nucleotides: TGTGCCAGCAGCTTTCCCCAGCACACTGAAGCTTTCTTT. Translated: CASSFPQHTEAFF.